Each of the 11 T cell receptor beta chains below was sequenced from the same sample in a study of PD-1 blockade in mismatch repair-deficient tumors. Using immunoSEQ multiplex PCR, the repertoire was profiled, and TCRdb retains in-frame clones only, with some absent. This sample has tens of thousands of clones; approximately 84% occur once, and the top ten carry roughly 2.7%. Sequencing used peripheral blood, obtained 12 weeks after starting pembrolizumab. These TCRs come from an adult with mismatch repair-deficient cancer.

The chain couples TRBV5-4 to TRBJ2-3; no clear D. Trimming cost V 4 bases and J 6 bases, with 9 bases left between them. There are 12 residues in the CDR3. The germline V gene encodes CDR1 SGHNT and CDR2 YYREEE (reference sequence). CDR3 DNA sequence: TGTGCCAGCAGCCTGGGAAGGGATACGCAGTATTTT. Translated, it gives CASSLGRDTQYF. The full variable domain, with the rest looked up from reference TRBV5-4 and TRBJ2-3, is ETGVTQSPTHLIKTRGQQVTLRCSSQSGHNTVSWYQQALGQGPQFIFQYYREEENGRGNFPPRFSGLQFPNYSSELNVNALELDDSALYLCASSLGRDTQYFGPGTRLTVL.

This chain connects TRBV6-5 to TRBJ1-5; TRBD1 aligns across 8 bases. This CDR3 spans 14 amino acids. Germline loops: CDR1 MNHEY, CDR2 SVGAGI. Unmatched junction bases numbered 7, after V lost 5 bases and J lost 7 bases. CDR3 protein: CASSLGQGGQPQHF. The DNA of the CDR3 is TGTGCCAGCAGTCTCGGACAGGGTGGCCAGCCCCAGCATTTT.

V gene TRBV5-4 combines with J gene TRBJ2-2; D might be TRBD2 (6 bases). V gave up 4 bases and J gave up 0 bases, with 13 bases separating them. Per the germline V gene, CDR1 is SGHNT and CDR2 is YYREEE (reference sequence). This CDR3 comprises 16 residues. The CDR3 coding sequence is TGTGCCAGCAGCCCGCCCGGCGGGACGAACACCGGGGAGCTGTTTTTT. Translation: CASSPPGGTNTGELFF.

J is TRBJ2-2 and V is TRBV5-6; TRBD1 is a possible D gene (6 bases). In germline, CDR1 is SGHDT, CDR2 YYEEEE. The V end lost 2 bases, the J end lost 9 bases, and 11 bases lay between the germline ends. The CDR3 is 13 amino acids. The CDR3 DNA sequence: TGTGCCAGCAGCTTCCCGGACAGCCGGGAGCTGTTTTTT. It specifies CASSFPDSRELFF.

This clone was counted only a few times. The chain combines TRBV7-8 with TRBJ1-2, with D possibly matching TRBD1 (5 bases). V lost 5 bases, J lost 4 bases, and 11 bases lay in between. CDR3 length equals 13 residues. From germline, CDR1 is SGHVS and CDR2 FQNEAQ. CDR3 amino acids: CASSTTGPYGYTF. CDR3 coding DNA: TGTGCCAGCAGCACCACAGGTCCCTATGGCTACACCTTC.

This clone occurred many times. The chain joins TRBV25-1 to TRBJ1-2; D remains unclear. The CDR3 runs 15 residues. CDR1 and CDR2 from the germline V gene are MGHDK and SYGVNS. V was shortened by 5 bases and J by 6 bases, with 19 bases between the two germline ends. The CDR3 bases are TGTGCCAGCAGTCCTCCCGTGATTCAAGGGCATGGCTACACCTTC. It yields the protein CASSPPVIQGHGYTF.

The CDR3 loop is CASSPDPLAGGSGANVLTF. Written as DNA, the CDR3 is TGTGCCAGCTCACCCGACCCTTTAGCGGGAGGGTCTGGGGCCAACGTCCTGACTTTC. V gene TRBV18 combines with J gene TRBJ2-6; 11 positions match TRBD2. Germline values: CDR1 KGHSH, CDR2 LQKENI. The ends lost 3 bases at V and 1 base at J; junction bases unmatched: 8. The length of the CDR3 is 19 residues.

This chain connects TRBV11-3 to TRBJ2-3; TRBD2 aligns across 8 bases. This CDR3 has 18 residues. Germline loops: CDR1 SGHNT, CDR2 YENEEA. The V segment lost 0 bases and the J segment 3 bases; nucleotides outside the gene matches: 11. The CDR3 protein is CASSLDKSGRASTDTQYF. CDR3 coding DNA: TGTGCCAGCAGCTTAGATAAATCCGGGAGGGCATCAACAGATACGCAGTATTTT. Looking up the rest from reference TRBV11-3 and TRBJ2-3 gives the full variable domain: EAGVVQSPRYKIIEKKQPVAFWCNPISGHNTLYWYLQNLGQGPELLIRYENEEAVDDSQLPKDRFSAERLKGVDSTLKIQPAELGDSAVYLCASSLDKSGRASTDTQYFGPGTRLTVL.

The chain employs TRBV2 and TRBJ2-7; TRBD1 matches 9 bases. With 6 bases clipped from V and 3 bases from J, the junction kept 3 bases outside the gene matches. Germline lookup yields CDR1 SNHLY and CDR2 FYNNEI. The CDR3 sequence is 13 residues long. In DNA, the CDR3 is TGTGCCAGCAGGACAGGGGGGAGCTACGAGCAGTACTTC. Its translation: CASRTGGSYEQYF.

This clone was recorded once. V gene TRBV18 combines with J gene TRBJ1-4; 8 bases agree with TRBD1. This CDR3 is built from 14 residues. The V gene's germline CDR1 is KGHSH and CDR2 LQKENI. The ends lost 8 bases at V and 7 bases at J; junction bases unmatched: 9. CDR3 nucleotide sequence: TGTGCCAGCACCCAGGGGGCCAGAGGTGAAAAACTGTTTTTT. Translated, it gives CASTQGARGEKLFF. Using reference TRBV18 and TRBJ1-4 for the parts outside the CDR3, the full variable domain is NAGVMQNPRHLVRRRGQEARLRCSPMKGHSHVYWYRQLPEEGLKFMVYLQKENIIDESGMPKERFSAEFPKEGPSILRIQQVVRGDSAAYFCASTQGARGEKLFFGSGTQLSVL.

This sequence joins TRBV18 and TRBJ1-1, with TRBD1 matching 7 bases. Trimming took 4 bases from V and 4 from J; bases not matched to a gene: 9. Germline CDR1 is KGHSH and CDR2 is LQKENI. The length of the CDR3 is 15 residues. This CDR3 is CASSLASGQSTEAFF. Here the CDR3 DNA reads TGTGCCAGCTCACTCGCTTCGGGACAGAGCACTGAAGCTTTCTTT.